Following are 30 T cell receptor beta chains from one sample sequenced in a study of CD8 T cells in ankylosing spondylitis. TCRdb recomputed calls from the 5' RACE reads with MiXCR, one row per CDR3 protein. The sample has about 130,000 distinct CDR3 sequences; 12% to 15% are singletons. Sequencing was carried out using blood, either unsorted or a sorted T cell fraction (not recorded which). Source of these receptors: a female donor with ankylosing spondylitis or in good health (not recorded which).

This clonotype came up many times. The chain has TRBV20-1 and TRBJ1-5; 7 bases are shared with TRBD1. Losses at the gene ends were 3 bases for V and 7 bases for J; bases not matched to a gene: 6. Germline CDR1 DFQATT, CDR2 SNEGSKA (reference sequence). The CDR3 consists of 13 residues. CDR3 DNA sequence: TGCAGTGCTAGGGCAGGGGGAAGGCAGCCCCAGCATTTT. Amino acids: CSARAGGRQPQHF.

CDR3 in DNA: TGTGCCAGCAGCTTAGGACAGAACTCCTACAATGAGCAGTTCTTC. Its translation is CASSLGQNSYNEQFF. The chain recombines TRBV7-2 with TRBJ2-1; TRBD1 is a possible D gene (5 bases). V was cut by 1 base and J by 0 bases, with 7 bases left in between. In germline, CDR1 is SGHTA, CDR2 FQGNSA. There are 15 residues in the CDR3.

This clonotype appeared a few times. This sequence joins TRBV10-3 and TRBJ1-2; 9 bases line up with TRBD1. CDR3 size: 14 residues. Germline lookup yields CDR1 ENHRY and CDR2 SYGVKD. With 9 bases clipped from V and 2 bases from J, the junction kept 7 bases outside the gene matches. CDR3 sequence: CAILLGQGNYGYTF. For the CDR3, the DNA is TGTGCCATACTTTTAGGACAGGGGAACTATGGCTACACCTTC.

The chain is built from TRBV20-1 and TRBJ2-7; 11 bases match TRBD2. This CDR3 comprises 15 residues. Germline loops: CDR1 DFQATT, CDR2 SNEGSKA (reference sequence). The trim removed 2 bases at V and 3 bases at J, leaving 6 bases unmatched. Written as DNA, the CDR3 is TGCAGTGCTAGATATACTAGCGGGGGCGTCTACGAGCAGTACTTC. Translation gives CSARYTSGGVYEQYF.

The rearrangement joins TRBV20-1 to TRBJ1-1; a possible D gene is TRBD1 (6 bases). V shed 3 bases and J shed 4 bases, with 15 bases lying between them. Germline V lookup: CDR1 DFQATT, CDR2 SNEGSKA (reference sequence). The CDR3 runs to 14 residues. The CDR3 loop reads CSARSGASSTEAFF. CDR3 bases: TGCAGTGCTAGGTCGGGGGCCAGCAGCACTGAAGCTTTCTTT.

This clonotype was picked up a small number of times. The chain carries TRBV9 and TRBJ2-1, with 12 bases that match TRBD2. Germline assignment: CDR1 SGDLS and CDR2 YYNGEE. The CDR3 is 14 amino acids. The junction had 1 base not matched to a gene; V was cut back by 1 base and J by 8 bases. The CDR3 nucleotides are TGTGCCAGCAGCGTACTAGCGGGAGGGGATGAGCAGTTCTTC. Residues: CASSVLAGGDEQFF.

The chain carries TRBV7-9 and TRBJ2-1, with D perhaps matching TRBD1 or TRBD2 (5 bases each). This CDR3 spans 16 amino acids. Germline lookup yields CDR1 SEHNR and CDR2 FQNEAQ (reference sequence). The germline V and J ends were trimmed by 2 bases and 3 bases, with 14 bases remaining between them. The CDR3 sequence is CASSLSGTYLYNEQFF. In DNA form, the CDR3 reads TGTGCCAGCAGCTTATCCGGGACCTACCTCTACAATGAGCAGTTCTTC.

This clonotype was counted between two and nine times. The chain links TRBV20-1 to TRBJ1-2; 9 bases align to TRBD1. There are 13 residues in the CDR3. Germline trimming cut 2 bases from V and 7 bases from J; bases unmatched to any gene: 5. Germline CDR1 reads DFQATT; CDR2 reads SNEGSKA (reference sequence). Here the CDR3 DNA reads TGCAGTGCTAGACACAGGGGGCAGGGTGGCTACACCTTC. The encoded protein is CSARHRGQGGYTF.

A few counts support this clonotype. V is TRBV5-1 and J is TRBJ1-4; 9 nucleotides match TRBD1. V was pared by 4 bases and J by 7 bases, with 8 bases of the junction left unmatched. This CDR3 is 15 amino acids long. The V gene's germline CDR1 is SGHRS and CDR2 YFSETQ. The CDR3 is CASSREQGAIEKLFF. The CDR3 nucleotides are TGCGCCAGCAGCCGGGAACAGGGGGCGATTGAAAAACTGTTTTTT.

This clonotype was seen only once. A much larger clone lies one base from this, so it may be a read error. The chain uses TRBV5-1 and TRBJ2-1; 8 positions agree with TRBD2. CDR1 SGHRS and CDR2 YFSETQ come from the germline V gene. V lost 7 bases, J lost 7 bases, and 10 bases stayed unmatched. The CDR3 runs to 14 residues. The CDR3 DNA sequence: TGCGCCAGCGAACTACCGGGACTAGGTAATGAGCAGTTCTTC. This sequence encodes CASELPGLGNEQFF.

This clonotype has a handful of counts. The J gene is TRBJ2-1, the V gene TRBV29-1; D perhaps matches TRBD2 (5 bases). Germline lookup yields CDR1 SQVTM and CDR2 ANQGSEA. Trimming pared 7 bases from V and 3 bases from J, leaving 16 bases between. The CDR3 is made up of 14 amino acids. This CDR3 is CSAAPRLSYNEQFF. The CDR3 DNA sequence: TGCAGCGCCGCACCGAGACTAAGCTACAATGAGCAGTTCTTC.

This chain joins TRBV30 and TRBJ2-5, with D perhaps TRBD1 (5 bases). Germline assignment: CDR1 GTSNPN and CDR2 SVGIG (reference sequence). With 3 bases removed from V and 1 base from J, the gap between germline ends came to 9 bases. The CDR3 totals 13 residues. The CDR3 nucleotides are TGTGCCTGGAGCCAGGGTTTCCAAGAGACCCAGTACTTC. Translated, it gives CAWSQGFQETQYF. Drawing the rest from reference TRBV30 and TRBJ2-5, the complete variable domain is SQTIHQWPATLVQPVGSPLSLECTVEGTSNPNLYWYRQAAGRGLQLLFYSVGIGQISSEVPQNLSASRPQDRQFILSSKKLLLSDSGFYLCAWSQGFQETQYFGPGTRLLVL.

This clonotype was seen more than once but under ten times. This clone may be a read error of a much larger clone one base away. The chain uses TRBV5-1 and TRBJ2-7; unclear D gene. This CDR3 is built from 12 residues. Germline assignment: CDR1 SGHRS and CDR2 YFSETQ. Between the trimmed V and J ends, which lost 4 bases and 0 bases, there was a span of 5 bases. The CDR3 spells CASSMDSYEQYF. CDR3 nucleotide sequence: TGCGCCAGCAGCATGGACTCCTACGAGCAGTACTTC.

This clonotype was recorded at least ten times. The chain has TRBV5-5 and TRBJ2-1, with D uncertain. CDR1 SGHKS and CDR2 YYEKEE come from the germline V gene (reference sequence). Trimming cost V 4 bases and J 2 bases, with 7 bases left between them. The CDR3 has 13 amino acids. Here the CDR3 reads CASSSSTYNEQFF. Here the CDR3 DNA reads TGTGCCAGCAGCAGCAGTACCTACAATGAGCAGTTCTTC.

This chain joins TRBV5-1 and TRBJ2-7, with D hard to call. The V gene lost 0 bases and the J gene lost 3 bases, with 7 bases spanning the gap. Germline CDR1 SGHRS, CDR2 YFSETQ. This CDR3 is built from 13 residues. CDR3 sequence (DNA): TGCGCCAGCAGCTTGGACTCGATCTACGAGCAGTACTTC. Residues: CASSLDSIYEQYF. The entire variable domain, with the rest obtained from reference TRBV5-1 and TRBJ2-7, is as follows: KAGVTQTPRYLIKTRGQQVTLSCSPISGHRSVSWYQQTPGQGLQFLFEYFSETQRNKGNFPGRFSGRQFSNSRSEMNVSTLELGDSALYLCASSLDSIYEQYFGPGTRLTVT.

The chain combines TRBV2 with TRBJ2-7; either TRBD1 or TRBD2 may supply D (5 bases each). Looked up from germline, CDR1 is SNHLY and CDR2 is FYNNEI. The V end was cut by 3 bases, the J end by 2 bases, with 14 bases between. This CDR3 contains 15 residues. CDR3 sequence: CASSDGGQTAYEQYF. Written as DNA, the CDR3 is TGTGCCAGCAGTGATGGAGGACAAACCGCCTACGAGCAGTACTTC.

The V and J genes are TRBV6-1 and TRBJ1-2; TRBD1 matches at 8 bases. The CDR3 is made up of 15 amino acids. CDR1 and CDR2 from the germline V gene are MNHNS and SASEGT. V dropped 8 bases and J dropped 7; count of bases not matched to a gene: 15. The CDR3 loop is CASAPGAGGLAGYTF. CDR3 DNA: TGTGCCAGCGCTCCGGGGGCAGGGGGCTTAGCTGGCTACACCTTC.

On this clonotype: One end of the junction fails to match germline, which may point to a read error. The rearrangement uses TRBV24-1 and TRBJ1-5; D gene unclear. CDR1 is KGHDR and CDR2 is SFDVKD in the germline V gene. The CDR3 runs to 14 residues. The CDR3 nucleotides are TGTGCCCCCCCACGGCAGGCCGAGGATCAGCCCCAGCATTTC. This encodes CAPPRQAEDQPQHF.

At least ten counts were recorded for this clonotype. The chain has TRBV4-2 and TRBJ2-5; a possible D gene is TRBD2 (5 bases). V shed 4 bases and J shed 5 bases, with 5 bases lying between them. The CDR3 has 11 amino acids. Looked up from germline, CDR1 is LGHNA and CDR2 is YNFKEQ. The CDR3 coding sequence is TGTGCCAGCAGCCGAGGGGAGACCCAGTACTTC. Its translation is CASSRGETQYF.

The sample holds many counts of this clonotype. The chain's CDR3 is CSVETLAASSYNEQFF. The CDR3 bases are TGCAGCGTTGAAACCCTAGCAGCTAGCTCCTACAATGAGCAGTTCTTC. This sequence joins TRBV29-1 and TRBJ2-1, with TRBD2 as a possible D gene (5 bases). Germline lookup yields CDR1 SQVTM and CDR2 ANQGSEA. V shed 2 bases and J shed 0 bases, with 14 bases lying between them. The CDR3 is 16 amino acids.

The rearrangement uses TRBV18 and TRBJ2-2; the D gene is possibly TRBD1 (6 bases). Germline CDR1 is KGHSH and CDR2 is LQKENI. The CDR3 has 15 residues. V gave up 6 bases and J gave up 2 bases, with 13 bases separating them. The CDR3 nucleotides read TGTGCCAGCTCGACCAGGGACATTAACACCGGGGAGCTGTTTTTT. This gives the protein CASSTRDINTGELFF.

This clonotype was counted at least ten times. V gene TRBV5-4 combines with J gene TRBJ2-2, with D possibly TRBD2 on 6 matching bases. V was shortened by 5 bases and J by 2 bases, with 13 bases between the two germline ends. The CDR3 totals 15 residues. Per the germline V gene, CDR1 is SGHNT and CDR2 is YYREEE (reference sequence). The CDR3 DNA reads TGTGCCAGCAGTAGTTGGGCGGGAAACACCGGGGAGCTGTTTTTT. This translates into CASSSWAGNTGELFF.

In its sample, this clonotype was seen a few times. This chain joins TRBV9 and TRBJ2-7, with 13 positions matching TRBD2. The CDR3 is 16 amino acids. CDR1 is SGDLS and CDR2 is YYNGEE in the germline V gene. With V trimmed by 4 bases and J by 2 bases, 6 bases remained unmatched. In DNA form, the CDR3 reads TGTGCCAGCAGCCCCGGCGGACTAGCGGGGGCCTACGAGCAGTACTTC. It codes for CASSPGGLAGAYEQYF. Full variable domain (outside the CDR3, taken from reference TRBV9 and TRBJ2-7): DSGVTQTPKHLITATGQRVTLRCSPRSGDLSVYWYQQSLDQGLQFLIQYYNGEERAKGNILERFSAQQFPDLHSELNLSSLELGDSALYFCASSPGGLAGAYEQYFGPGTRLTVT.

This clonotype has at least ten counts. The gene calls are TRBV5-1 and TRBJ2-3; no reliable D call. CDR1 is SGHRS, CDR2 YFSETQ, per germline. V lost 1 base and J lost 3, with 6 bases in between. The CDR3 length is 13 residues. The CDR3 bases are TGCGCCAGCAGCTTGCCGCCTACAGATACGCAGTATTTT. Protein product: CASSLPPTDTQYF.

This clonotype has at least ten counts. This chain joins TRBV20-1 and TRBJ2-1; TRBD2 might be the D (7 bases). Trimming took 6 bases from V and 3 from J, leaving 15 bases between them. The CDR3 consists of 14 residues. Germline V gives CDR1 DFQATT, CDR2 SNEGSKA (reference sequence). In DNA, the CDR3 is TGCAGTGCAGACGGGGGGCGGGGCTACAATGAGCAGTTCTTC. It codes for CSADGGRGYNEQFF.

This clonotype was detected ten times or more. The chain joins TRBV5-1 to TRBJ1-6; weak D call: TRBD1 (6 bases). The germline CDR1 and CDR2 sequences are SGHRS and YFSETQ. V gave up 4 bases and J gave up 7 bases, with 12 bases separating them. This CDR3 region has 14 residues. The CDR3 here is CASSHGQQNSPLHF. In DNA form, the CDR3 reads TGCGCCAGCAGCCATGGACAGCAAAATTCACCCCTCCACTTT.

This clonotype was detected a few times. The CDR3 loop reads CASSSSFNNEQFF. In nucleotides, the CDR3 is TGTGCCAGCAGCTCGTCCTTTAACAATGAGCAGTTCTTC. The chain carries TRBV7-8 and TRBJ2-1; no clear D gene. The CDR3 has 13 residues. Germline V gene sequence: CDR1 SGHVS, CDR2 FQNEAQ. Between the trimmed V and J ends, which lost 4 bases and 5 bases, there was a span of 9 bases.

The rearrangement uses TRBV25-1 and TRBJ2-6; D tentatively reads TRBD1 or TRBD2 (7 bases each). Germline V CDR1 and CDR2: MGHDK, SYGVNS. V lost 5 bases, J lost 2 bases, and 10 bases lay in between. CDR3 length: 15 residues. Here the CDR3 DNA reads TGTGCCAGCAGTCAGGGGGGGGCTGGGGCCAACGTCCTGACTTTC. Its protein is CASSQGGAGANVLTF.

Written as DNA, the CDR3 is TGTGCCAGCACCGCAGGGGGTCTCTATGGCTACACCTTC. This codes for CASTAGGLYGYTF. The chain uses TRBV6-2 or TRBV6-3 and TRBJ1-2, with 7 bases lining up with TRBD1. This CDR3 comprises 13 residues. Germline CDR1 and CDR2: MNHEY and SVGEGT. J was trimmed by 4 bases and V by 7 bases; bases with no gene match: 6.

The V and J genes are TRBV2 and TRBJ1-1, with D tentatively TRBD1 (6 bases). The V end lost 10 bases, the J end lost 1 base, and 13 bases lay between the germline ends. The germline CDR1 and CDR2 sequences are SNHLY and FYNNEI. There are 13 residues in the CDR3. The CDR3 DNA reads TGTGCCATACACAGGGATCGGAACACTGAAGCTTTCTTT. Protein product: CAIHRDRNTEAFF. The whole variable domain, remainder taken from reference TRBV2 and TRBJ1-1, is EPEVTQTPSHQVTQMGQEVILRCVPISNHLYFYWYRQILGQKVEFLVSFYNNEISEKSEIFDDQFSVERPDGSNFTLKIRSTKLEDSAMYFCAIHRDRNTEAFFGQGTRLTVV.